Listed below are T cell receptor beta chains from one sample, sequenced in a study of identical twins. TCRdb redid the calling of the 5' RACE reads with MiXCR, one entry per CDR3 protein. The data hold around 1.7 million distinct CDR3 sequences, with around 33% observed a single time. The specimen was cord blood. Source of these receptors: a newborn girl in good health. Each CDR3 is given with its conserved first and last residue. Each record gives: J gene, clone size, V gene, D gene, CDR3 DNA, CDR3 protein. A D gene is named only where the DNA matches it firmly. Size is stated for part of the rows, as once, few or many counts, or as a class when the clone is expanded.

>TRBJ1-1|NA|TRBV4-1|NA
TGCGCCAGCAGCCAAGGGGTCCGGGACAAAGCTTTCTTT
CASSQGVRDKAFF
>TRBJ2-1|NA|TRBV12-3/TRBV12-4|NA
TGTGCCAGCAGTCCGACTAGGATCTATGAGCAGTTCTTC
CASSPTRIYEQFF
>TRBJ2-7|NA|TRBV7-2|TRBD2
TGTGCCAGCAGCTTAAGGCGGGAGGGCCGCTACAATGAGCAGTACTTC
CASSLRREGRYNEQYF
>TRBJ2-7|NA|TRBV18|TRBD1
TGTGCCAGCTCGCCGATGACAGGGACCTACAATGAGCAGTACTTC
CASSPMTGTYNEQYF
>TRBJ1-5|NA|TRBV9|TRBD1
TGTGCCAGCAGCCCCCTATCACGGTCGGGACAGGGTTACAATCAGCCCCAGCATTTT
CASSPLSRSGQGYNQPQHF
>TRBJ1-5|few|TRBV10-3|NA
TGTGCCATCAGGGCAGAGAATAGCAATCAGCCCCAGCATTTT
CAIRAENSNQPQHF
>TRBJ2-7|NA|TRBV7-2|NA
TGTGCCAGCAGTCGGGCCTCTTGGGAGCAGTACTTC
CASSRASWEQYF
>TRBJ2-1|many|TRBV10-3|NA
TGTGCCATCATCGGAGCCGGGACTCTCTCCAATCCTTACAATGAGCAGTTCTTC
CAIIGAGTLSNPYNEQFF
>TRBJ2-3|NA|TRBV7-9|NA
TGTGCCAGCAGCTTAATAGGGGTCAGCGGGCGTGCGCAGTATTTT
CASSLIGVSGRAQYF
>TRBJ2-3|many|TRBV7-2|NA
TGTGCCAGCAGCTTCTTGCGGGGTGGAGATACGCAGTATTTT
CASSFLRGGDTQYF
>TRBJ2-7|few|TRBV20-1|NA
TGCAGTGCTAGGCGGCGGTCCTCCCTACCCTACGAGCAGTACTTC
CSARRRSSLPYEQYF
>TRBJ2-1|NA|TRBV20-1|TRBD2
TGCAGTGCTAGAGTATCTTGGCGGGGGGCTACCTACAATGAGCAGTTCTTC
CSARVSWRGATYNEQFF
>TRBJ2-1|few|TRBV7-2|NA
TGTGCCAGCAGCTTTAGGGCCAGCGGTCCCTCCTACAATGAGCAGTTCTTC
CASSFRASGPSYNEQFF
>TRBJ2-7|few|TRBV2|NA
TGTGCCAGCCGAAAAGAGGGTCAGGACGAGCAGTACTTC
CASRKEGQDEQYF
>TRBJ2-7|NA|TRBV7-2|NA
TGTGCCAGCAGCTTAGAACCAACCTCCTACGAGCAGTACTTC
CASSLEPTSYEQYF